This T cell receptor beta chain originates from a study of T cells in localized non-small cell lung cancer. Regarding this clone: Antigen: not known.

Germline CDR1 SGHVS, CDR2 FQNEAQ. The CDR3 runs 14 residues. The V end was cut by 1 base, the J end by 3 bases, with 9 bases between. Here immunoSEQ multiplex PCR was the method, and the copy in TCRdb shows in-frame clones only, minus some. The sample lists 45,000 to 50,000 clones; approximately 90% were seen once. Points from the study as a whole: Sequencing involved a lone tumor region, leaving heterogeneity possible. Uninvolved nearby lung showed the greatest T cell clonality, exceeding that found in tumor. Adjacent lung was found to contain a median approximately 62 of the top 100 tumor clones.

The receptor was derived from a man aged 40-75 years with stage II lung adenocarcinoma. This chain connects TRBV7-8 to TRBJ1-1; D unresolved. The specimen comprised PBMCs, sampled before any cancer treatment. The CDR3 nucleotides read TGTGCCAGCAGCTTAGGGTTGAGGGACACTGAAGCTTTCTTT. It translates to CASSLGLRDTEAFF.